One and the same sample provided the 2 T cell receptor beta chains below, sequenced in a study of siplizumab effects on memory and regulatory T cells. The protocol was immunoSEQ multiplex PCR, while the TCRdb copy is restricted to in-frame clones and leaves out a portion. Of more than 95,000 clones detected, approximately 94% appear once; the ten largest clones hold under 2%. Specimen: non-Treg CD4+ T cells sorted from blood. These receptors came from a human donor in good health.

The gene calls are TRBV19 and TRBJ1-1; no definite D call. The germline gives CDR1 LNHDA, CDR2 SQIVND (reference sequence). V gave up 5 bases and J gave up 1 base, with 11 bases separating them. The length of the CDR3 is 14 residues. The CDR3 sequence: CASSERLGNTEAFF. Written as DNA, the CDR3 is TGTGCCAGTAGTGAGCGGCTAGGGAACACTGAAGCTTTCTTT.

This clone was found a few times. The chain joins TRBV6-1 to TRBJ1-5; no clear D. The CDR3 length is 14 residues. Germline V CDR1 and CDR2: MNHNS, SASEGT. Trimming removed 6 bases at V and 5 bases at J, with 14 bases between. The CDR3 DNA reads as TGTGCCAGCAGAGGCTACGCGGATGATCAGCCCCAGCATTTT. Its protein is CASRGYADDQPQHF.